These 18 T cell receptor beta chains came from one sample sequenced in a study of CXCR3-negative and CXCR3-positive naive CD8 T cells. General observations from the study: Against CXCR3-negative naive cells, CXCR3-positive naive cells showed more hydrophobic TRB CDR3s.

The authors prepared UMI-labeled TRB cDNA libraries by 5' RACE. From its re-call of the 5' RACE reads, TCRdb lists each CDR3 protein once, without DNA. Its listing shows some 150,000 distinct CDR3 sequences. Antigen specificity for these receptors is unknown. Sequenced sample: naive CXCR3+ CD8+ T cells from blood. Subset of the sample: CD45RO-CCR7+CD27+CD95- naive CD8+ T cells expressing CXCR3 (TNR3+). These receptors all come from a human donor in good health. Some clones in this sample may be carry-over from other donors' samples.

The V and J genes are TRBV29-1 and TRBJ2-1; there is no DNA to check the TCRdb D call of TRBD2. CDR3 length equals 13 residues. Per the germline V gene, CDR1 is SQVTM and CDR2 is ANQGSEA. The CDR3 sequence is CSVVLAGGSEQFF.

The genes are TRBV29-1 and TRBJ2-1. CDR1 is SQVTM and CDR2 is ANQGSEA in the germline V gene. The length of the CDR3 is 11 residues. The CDR3 sequence: CSVEDYNEQFF.

This sequence joins TRBV4-1 and TRBJ2-7. The CDR3 loop spans 13 amino acids. Germline CDR1 MGHRA, CDR2 YSYEKL. Here the CDR3 reads CASSQVTSYEQYF.

V is TRBV7-9 and J is TRBJ2-7. Germline loops: CDR1 SEHNR, CDR2 FQNEAQ (reference sequence). This CDR3 region has 15 residues. Here the CDR3 reads CASSDPAASSYEQYF.

The chain combines TRBV7-7 with TRBJ2-3; checking the TCRdb D call of TRBD1 is not possible without DNA. The CDR3 consists of 16 residues. The germline V gene encodes CDR1 SSHAT and CDR2 FNYEAQ (reference sequence). The CDR3 region is CASSPFDPRGTDTQYF.

The chain is built from TRBV28 and TRBJ2-7; TCRdb calls TRBD1, which cannot be checked without DNA. The CDR3 extends over 15 amino acids. Looked up from germline, CDR1 is MDHEN and CDR2 is SYDVKM. The chain's CDR3 is CASSSLDRDPYEQYF.

CDR3 region: CASSLLQDHQPQHF. The J gene is TRBJ1-5, the V gene TRBV28. This CDR3 contains 14 residues. Germline CDR1 is MDHEN and CDR2 is SYDVKM.

The J gene is TRBJ2-1, the V gene TRBV5-5; lacking DNA, the TRBD1 call made by TCRdb goes unchecked. Germline-derived CDR1 and CDR2 are SGHKS and YYEKEE (reference sequence). There are 14 residues in the CDR3. CDR3: CASHNRGLGNEQFF.

The J gene is TRBJ1-1, the V gene TRBV5-1; the D call of TRBD1 rests on TCRdb alone, since no DNA is present to check it. Germline V lookup: CDR1 SGHRS, CDR2 YFSETQ. The length of the CDR3 is 12 residues. The CDR3 loop is CASSFSWGEAFF.

CDR3 protein: CASSLGAQGAYEQYF. The rearrangement links TRBV5-4 to TRBJ2-7; the D gene TCRdb calls, TRBD1, cannot be checked with no DNA. Per the germline V gene, CDR1 is SGHNT and CDR2 is YYREEE (reference sequence). CDR3 length: 15 amino acids.

The V gene is TRBV29-1, the J gene TRBJ2-2; TCRdb picks TRBD1, but there is no DNA to check that call. The CDR3 runs to 12 residues. Germline V gene data show CDR1 as SQVTM and CDR2 as ANQGSEA. CDR3: CSVEARPGELFF.

The rearrangement joins TRBV28 to TRBJ2-7; TCRdb selects TRBD1, and the lack of DNA leaves this call unchecked. In germline, CDR1 is MDHEN, CDR2 SYDVKM. The CDR3 has 15 amino acids. CDR3 amino acids: CASSRDPEGRNEQYF. The entire variable domain, with the rest obtained from reference TRBV28 and TRBJ2-7, is as follows: DVKVTQSSRYLVKRTGEKVFLECVQDMDHENMFWYRQDPGLGLRLIYFSYDVKMKEKGDIPEGYSVSREKKERFSLILESASTNQTSMYLCASSRDPEGRNEQYFGPGTRLTVT.

The V and J genes are TRBV12-3 or TRBV12-4 and TRBJ2-5; lacking DNA, the TRBD1 call made by TCRdb goes unchecked. This CDR3 is built from 17 residues. CDR3 amino acids: CASSLIPPLAGQETQYF.

The chain couples TRBV15 to TRBJ2-7; the TCRdb D gene call, TRBD1, has no DNA to confirm it. The CDR3 runs to 14 residues. The germline CDR1 and CDR2 sequences are LNHNV and YYDKDF (reference sequence). CDR3 amino acids: CATSRVGGDHEQYF.

V is TRBV11-3 and J is TRBJ2-2; checking the TCRdb D call of TRBD2 is not possible without DNA. The CDR3 runs to 13 residues. The V gene's germline CDR1 is SGHNT and CDR2 YENEEA. The CDR3 protein is CASSWRDGGELFF.

The chain joins TRBV3-1 to TRBJ2-6; TCRdb's assignment of TRBD1 cannot be checked, as there is no DNA. Germline V CDR1 and CDR2: LGHDT, YNNKEL (reference sequence). This CDR3 has 17 residues. The CDR3 region is CASSPQDSFSGANVLTF. The variable domain in full, completed from reference TRBV3-1 and TRBJ2-6, reads DTAVSQTPKYLVTQMGNDKSIKCEQNLGHDTMYWYKQDSKKFLKIMFSYNNKELIINETVPNRFSPKSPDKAHLNLHINSLELGDSAVYFCASSPQDSFSGANVLTFGAGSRLTVL.

The rearrangement joins TRBV29-1 to TRBJ2-7; the TCRdb call, TRBD2, lacks DNA for checking. Germline V CDR1 and CDR2: SQVTM, ANQGSEA. The CDR3 has 15 amino acids. The CDR3 here is CSVGTSGSSGYEQYF.

The chain uses TRBV29-1 and TRBJ2-3; TCRdb lists TRBD1, though no DNA is available to test this call. The length of the CDR3 is 15 residues. The germline CDR1 and CDR2 sequences are SQVTM and ANQGSEA. The CDR3 spells CSVEKYPPAPDTQYF.